This T cell receptor (beta chain) was identified in a study of T cell responses to AZD1222 COVID-19 vaccine. As for the study in general: Second-dose timings of about 4 or about 12 weeks were pooled. Study-level findings and limits: Within unmutated variant regions lay the reported targets of nearly half of spike-specific TCRs.

Assay: immunoSEQ multiplex PCR; the TCRdb copy retains only in-frame clones and omits some. The sample carries some 120,000 clones, over 75% recorded once. Trimming took 3 bases from V and 9 from J; bases not matched to a gene: 5. CDR1 and CDR2 (germline): SNHLY, FYNNEI. CDR3 length equals 12 residues. Notes on this clone: Antigen: not known.

The sample consisted of peripheral blood, taken on day 0 of AZD1222 vaccination. V usage is TRBV2 and J usage is TRBJ2-7, with 7 bases fitting TRBD1. The sequence derives from an adult in good health. CDR3 nucleotides: TGTGCCAGCAGTGACAGGGGGATCGGGCAGTACTTC. This codes for CASSDRGIGQYF.